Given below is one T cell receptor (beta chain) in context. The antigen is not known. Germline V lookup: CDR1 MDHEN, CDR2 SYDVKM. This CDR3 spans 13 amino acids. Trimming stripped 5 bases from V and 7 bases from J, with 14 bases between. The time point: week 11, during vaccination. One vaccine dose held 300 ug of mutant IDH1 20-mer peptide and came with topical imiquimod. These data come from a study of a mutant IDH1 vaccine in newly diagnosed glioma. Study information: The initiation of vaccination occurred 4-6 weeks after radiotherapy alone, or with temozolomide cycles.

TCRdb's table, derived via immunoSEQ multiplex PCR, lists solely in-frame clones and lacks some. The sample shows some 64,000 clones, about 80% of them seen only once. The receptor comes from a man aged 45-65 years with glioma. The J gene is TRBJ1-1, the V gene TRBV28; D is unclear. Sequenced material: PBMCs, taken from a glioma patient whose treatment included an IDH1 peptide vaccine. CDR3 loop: CASSPQMENEAFF. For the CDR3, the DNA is TGTGCCAGCAGTCCCCAGATGGAAAATGAAGCTTTCTTT.